These T cell receptor beta chains were read from a single sample in a study of T cell repertoires in cytomegalovirus infection. TCRdb reanalysed the reads using MiXCR and keeps one entry per CDR3 protein. The sample consists of about 400,000 distinct CDR3 sequences, 15% to 20% of them appearing once. Sequencing input: PBMCs. All receptors derive from a human donor in good health (CMV status not recorded). Some clones in this sample may be carry-over from other donors' samples. Both conserved end residues are part of each CDR3. D genes are given only for firm matches. A row's size may be missing; if present it is once, few, many or a size class.

>TRBJ2-1|TRBV5-1|few|TRBD2
TGCGCCAGCAGATCTGCGGCGGGGGACCCTCTCAATGAGCAGTTCTTC
CASRSAAGDPLNEQFF
>TRBJ1-1|TRBV12-3/TRBV12-4|NA|NA
TGTGCCAGCAGTTTACATCAGAACACTGAAGCTTTCTTT
CASSLHQNTEAFF
>TRBJ2-3|TRBV20-1|NA|TRBD1
TGCAGTGCCGTCGGACAGGGGAGGCCAGATACGCAGTATTTT
CSAVGQGRPDTQYF
>TRBJ2-7|TRBV11-2|many|NA
TGTGCCAGCAGCTTAGGGGGGGCCGAGCAGTACTTC
CASSLGGAEQYF
>TRBJ1-5|TRBV4-1|NA|NA
TGCGCCAGCAGCCAAGACGGTGTAGGGCAGCCCCAGCATTTT
CASSQDGVGQPQHF
>TRBJ1-1|TRBV5-4|NA|NA
TGTGCCAGCAGCTTGGATGGGGGCGCAGGCACTGAAGCTTTCTTT
CASSLDGGAGTEAFF
>TRBJ2-3|TRBV28|few|TRBD2
TGTGCCAGCATAGCGGGAATCACAGATACGCAGTATTTT
CASIAGITDTQYF
>TRBJ2-5|TRBV6-1|NA|NA
TGTGCCAGCAGTGAAGGGTTAGGGCGAGAGACCCAGTACTTC
CASSEGLGRETQYF
>TRBJ2-3|TRBV7-8|NA|NA
TGTGCCAGCAGCGGAGGGGCCGGAAGGGGGACAGATACTCCGCAGTATTTT
CASSGGAGRGTDTPQYF
>TRBJ2-7|TRBV27|NA|TRBD1
TGTGCCAGCAGTCCAATATCCGGGACAGCCACCTACGAGCAGTACTTC
CASSPISGTATYEQYF
>TRBJ2-3|TRBV28|NA|NA
TGTGCCAGCAGTCCCAGGGGTCAGGGCTCAGATACGCAGTATTTT
CASSPRGQGSDTQYF
>TRBJ2-7|TRBV7-2|many|TRBD1
TGTGCCAGCAGCTTACGATCCGGGACAGGAGAGTACGAGCAGTACTTC
CASSLRSGTGEYEQYF
>TRBJ1-2|TRBV20-1|NA|TRBD1
TGCAGTGCTAGAACCGACAGGGGGACCTATGGCTACACCTTC
CSARTDRGTYGYTF
>TRBJ2-5|TRBV7-2|many|TRBD2
TGTGCCAGCAGCTCCAGCGGGAGGTTGCCCGTGACCCAGTACTTC
CASSSSGRLPVTQYF
>TRBJ2-2|TRBV10-2|many|TRBD2
TGCGCCAGCAGTCACGCCGGACTAGCGAAGAACACCGGGGAGCTGTTTTTT
CASSHAGLAKNTGELFF
>TRBJ2-5|TRBV5-1|few|NA
TGCGCCAGCAGCTTGTCCCTCGGCGGCCAAGAGACCCAGTACTTC
CASSLSLGGQETQYF
>TRBJ2-3|TRBV7-2|few|TRBD2
TGTGCCAGCAGCTGGGGACTAGCGGGAGGCCCTGACACAGATACGAAGTATTTT
CASSWGLAGGPDTDTKYF
>TRBJ1-4|TRBV29-1|NA|NA
TGCAGCGCTAACCCCGGCCCCAATGAAAAACTGTTTTTT
CSANPGPNEKLFF
>TRBJ1-1|TRBV4-2|few|NA
TGTGCCAGCAGCCAAGCCAGGGAGCTGAACACTGAAGCTTTCTTT
CASSQARELNTEAFF
>TRBJ1-4|TRBV7-8|NA|NA
TGTGCCAGCAGCTTAAATTCGGGGGATAAACTGTTTTTT
CASSLNSGDKLFF
>TRBJ1-4|TRBV12-3/TRBV12-4|NA|NA
TGTGCCAGCAACCTGGGGGGGGTAAATGAAAAACTGTTTTTT
CASNLGGVNEKLFF
>TRBJ2-1|TRBV15|NA|NA
TGTGCCACCAGCTTCCGGCCGGGCGGACGGAGCTACAATGAGCAGTTCTTC
CATSFRPGGRSYNEQFF
>TRBJ1-1|TRBV29-1|few|NA
TGCAGCGTTGAATTGGCTGCTAACACTGAAGCTTTCTTT
CSVELAANTEAFF
>TRBJ2-5|TRBV27|NA|TRBD2
TGTGCCAGCAGAGTAGCGGGGGGGAGGGAGACCCAGTACTTC
CASRVAGGRETQYF
>TRBJ2-5|TRBV7-2|many|NA
TGTGCCAGCAGCTTGGGGGGAAACCAAGAGACCCAGTACTTC
CASSLGGNQETQYF
>TRBJ2-7|TRBV7-8|many|TRBD1
TGTGCCAGCAGCATCGCTCGGACAGGCCCTTACGAGCAGTACTTC
CASSIARTGPYEQYF
>TRBJ1-6|TRBV7-2|many|NA
TGTGCCAGCAGCTTACCTGGGTTCGGTTCACCCCTCCACTTT
CASSLPGFGSPLHF
>TRBJ2-5|TRBV7-2|many|TRBD2
TGTGCCAGCAGCTTAGATCTAGCGGGTAGAAGAGAGTACTTC
CASSLDLAGRREYF
>TRBJ1-1|TRBV28|few|NA
TGTGCCAGCGTCTTTCAGGGACCAAACACTGAAGCTTTCTTT
CASVFQGPNTEAFF
>TRBJ2-6|TRBV12-3/TRBV12-4|many|NA
TGTGCCAGCAGTTTAGCCCTCTCTGGGGCCAACGTCCTGACTTTC
CASSLALSGANVLTF
>TRBJ1-5|TRBV12-3/TRBV12-4|many|NA
TGTGCCAGCAGCCCGGACAGCCCCAATCAGCCCCAGCATTTT
CASSPDSPNQPQHF
>TRBJ2-5|TRBV6-2/TRBV6-3|NA|NA
TGTGCCAGCAGTTCGGCATTTCCAGACCAAGAGACCCAGTACTTC
CASSSAFPDQETQYF
>TRBJ1-2|TRBV5-1|NA|NA
TGCGCCAGCAGACTGGACAGCCAGTACTATGGCTACACCTTC
CASRLDSQYYGYTF
>TRBJ2-3|TRBV7-6|many|NA
TGTGCCAGCAGCTTACTGAGGGGTAGCACAGATACGCAGTATTTT
CASSLLRGSTDTQYF
>TRBJ2-5|TRBV12-3/TRBV12-4|NA|TRBD2
TGTGCCAGCAGTTCGGGGACTAGCGGGGGGAAGACCCAGTACTTC
CASSSGTSGGKTQYF
>TRBJ2-3|TRBV6-6|NA|NA
TGTGCCAGCAGTTACTCGCTACAGTTCGGGGATACGCAGTATTTT
CASSYSLQFGDTQYF
>TRBJ2-3|TRBV20-1|few|TRBD2
TGCAGTGCTAGAATTCCACTAGCGGTCGCAGATACGCAGTATTTT
CSARIPLAVADTQYF
>TRBJ2-7|TRBV27|NA|TRBD2
TGTGCCAGCAGCCGTAAAGCGGGAGGCTACACCTACGAGCAGTACTTC
CASSRKAGGYTYEQYF
>TRBJ2-2|TRBV12-3/TRBV12-4|many|TRBD2
TGTGCCAGCAGCCTCCAACTAGCGACCGGGGAGCTGTTTTTT
CASSLQLATGELFF
>TRBJ1-2|TRBV20-1|few|NA
TGCAGTGCTAGAGTATCCAATGGCTACACCTTC
CSARVSNGYTF